This TCR beta chain was identified in a study of cytomegalovirus exposure and HLA in healthy donors. Study results and caveats: Most TCR sequences were uncommon, yet certain public TCRs appeared in many donors.

J was trimmed by 3 bases and V by 5 bases; bases with no gene match: 8. CDR1 is MNHEY and CDR2 is SMNVEV in the germline V gene (reference sequence). This CDR3 comprises 15 residues. Of note for this clone: As yet, its antigen is unknown.

Assay: immunoSEQ multiplex PCR; the TCRdb copy retains only in-frame clones and omits some. The data contain 90,000 or so clones, approximately 81% of them seen just once; the ten biggest clones take up roughly 20%. Sequencing used PBMCs. The chain recombines TRBV27 with TRBJ2-3, with 7 bases fitting TRBD1. The TCR was taken from a man between 18 and 35 years old in good health and CMV-seropositive. The CDR3 DNA is TGTGCCAGCAGTCCAGGGGGTCGGGTGACAGATACGCAGTATTTT. This encodes CASSPGGRVTDTQYF.